Below, 21 T cell receptor beta chains from the same sample are listed, as sequenced in a study of blood T cells in healthy people across ages. PCR was performed a second time for 7 to 11 cycles using a sample-barcoded 5' primer and a J-beta primer mix. MiXCR, run by TCRdb on the 5' RACE reads, gives a single entry per CDR3 protein. The profile shows more than 800,000 distinct CDR3 sequences, around 30% of them singletons. Sequencing was carried out using blood. All receptors derive from a woman of 80 years or more in good health.

This clonotype was observed a few times. Here the CDR3 DNA reads TGTGCCAGCAGTTTCAGCGACGCCTTCTATGGCTACACCTTC. Translation gives CASSFSDAFYGYTF. V and J are TRBV28 and TRBJ1-2, with no clear D. The CDR3 extends over 14 amino acids. Germline V gives CDR1 MDHEN, CDR2 SYDVKM. Trimming removed 3 bases at V and 4 bases at J, with 12 bases between.

The rearrangement uses TRBV14 and TRBJ1-2, with D possibly being TRBD1 (6 bases). The CDR3 loop spans 14 amino acids. V was cut by 1 base and J by 4 bases, with 10 bases left in between. CDR1 is SGHDN and CDR2 is FVKESK in the germline V gene. The CDR3 coding sequence is TGTGCCAGCAGCCAAGGTCTGGGGGCCTATGGCTACACCTTC. It encodes CASSQGLGAYGYTF.

The J gene is TRBJ1-5, the V gene TRBV6-2 or TRBV6-3; unclear D gene. This CDR3 region has 15 residues. Trimming pared 0 bases from V and 6 bases from J, leaving 12 bases between. CDR1 is MNHEY, CDR2 SVGEGT, per germline. The CDR3 coding sequence is TGTGCCAGCAGTTACTCGACAAGGGAAGGTCAGCCCCAGCATTTT. Its translation is CASSYSTREGQPQHF.

This clonotype was counted at least ten times. This CDR3 reads CASSFYRGASYEQYF. Here the CDR3 DNA reads TGTGCCAGCAGCTTTTATCGGGGGGCCTCCTACGAGCAGTACTTC. The chain combines TRBV7-2 with TRBJ2-7, with D perhaps matching TRBD2 (7 bases). This CDR3 contains 15 residues. V lost 3 bases and J 0 bases, leaving 12 bases between the germline ends. Looked up from germline, CDR1 is SGHTA and CDR2 is FQGNSA.

This clonotype was detected only a few times. The genes are TRBV5-4 and TRBJ2-3, with D perhaps TRBD1 (5 bases). V was cut by 3 bases and J by 3 bases, with 14 bases left in between. There are 15 residues in the CDR3. Germline CDR1 reads SGHNT; CDR2 reads YYREEE (reference sequence). CDR3 coding DNA: TGTGCCAGCAGCTCGGAAGGTCAGGGAACAGATACGCAGTATTTT. Translating gives CASSSEGQGTDTQYF.

A note on this clonotype: With a much larger clone just one base away, this may be a read error. The V gene is TRBV28, the J gene TRBJ2-3, with D unclear. Germline assignment: CDR1 MDHEN and CDR2 SYDVKM. The V gene lost 6 bases and the J gene lost 6 bases, with 13 bases spanning the gap. The CDR3 totals 13 residues. The CDR3 sequence: CASRPPTPDTQYF. CDR3 sequence (DNA): TGTGCCAGCAGGCCCCCAACTCCCGATACGCAGTATTTT.

This clonotype was observed many times. J is TRBJ2-7 and V is TRBV10-3; tentatively, D is TRBD1 or TRBD2 (5 bases each). This CDR3 has 14 amino acids. Trimming stripped 5 bases from V and 3 bases from J, with 14 bases between. Germline-derived CDR1 and CDR2 are ENHRY and SYGVKD. The CDR3 region has the DNA TGTGCCATCAGTATCCAGGGTGAGGGCTACGAGCAGTACTTC. It encodes CAISIQGEGYEQYF.

The table lists this clonotype with many counts. The chain has TRBV7-2 and TRBJ2-1, with D hard to call. V was shortened by 1 base and J by 6 bases, with 10 bases between the two germline ends. CDR3 length: 14 amino acids. Germline V gene sequence: CDR1 SGHTA, CDR2 FQGNSA. The CDR3: CASSLGVARNEQFF. The DNA for the CDR3 is TGTGCCAGCAGCTTAGGGGTAGCTCGCAATGAGCAGTTCTTC.

The chain links TRBV29-1 to TRBJ2-7, with 7 positions matching TRBD1. From germline, CDR1 is SQVTM and CDR2 ANQGSEA. With V trimmed by 2 bases and J by 4 bases, 5 bases remained unmatched. The CDR3 runs to 13 residues. The CDR3 sequence: CSVELDRRYEQYF. The CDR3 region has the DNA TGCAGCGTTGAACTGGACAGGCGGTACGAGCAGTACTTC.

The chain employs TRBV5-1 and TRBJ2-7; 8 nucleotides line up with TRBD2. The CDR3 sequence is 16 residues long. Losses at the gene ends were 2 bases for V and 0 bases for J; bases not matched to a gene: 7. Germline V gene lookup returns CDR1 SGHRS and CDR2 YFSETQ. CDR3 bases: TGCGCCAGCAGCTTAAGGCCGGGGGGGGCCTCCTACGAGCAGTACTTC. Protein: CASSLRPGGASYEQYF.

This clonotype was seen a handful of times. The chain is built from TRBV10-3 and TRBJ2-1; the D is unclear. This CDR3 has 11 amino acids. V was clipped by 5 bases and J by 9 bases, with 8 bases between them. CDR1 is ENHRY and CDR2 is SYGVKD in the germline V gene. CDR3 coding DNA: TGTGCCATCAGTCAGGATACTGAGCAGTTCTTC. The encoded protein is CAISQDTEQFF.

This chain connects TRBV12-2 to TRBJ2-4; no DNA check was done on the table's D call, TRBD2. TRBV12-2 is a pseudogene locus. This CDR3 is 19 amino acids long. This CDR3 is CASRLDAGEGTLAKNIQYF. CDR3 in DNA: TGTGCAAGTCGCTTAGATGCAGGGGAGGGTACGCTGGCCAAAAACATTCAGTACTTC.

In its sample, this clonotype was seen a few times. This chain connects TRBV5-1 to TRBJ1-4, with D possibly being TRBD1 (5 bases). Germline V gene lookup returns CDR1 SGHRS and CDR2 YFSETQ. Between the trimmed V and J ends, which lost 10 bases and 4 bases, there was a span of 29 bases. This CDR3 region has 18 residues. CDR3 coding DNA: TGCGCCGGACCCAGCAGCTTGGGTCCGGCAGGGAATAATGAAAAACTGTTTTTT. Protein: CAGPSSLGPAGNNEKLFF.

At least ten counts were recorded for this clonotype. The chain combines TRBV7-2 with TRBJ2-4; 8 bases fit TRBD1. This CDR3 comprises 16 residues. V shed 4 bases and J 1 base; nucleotides not matched to a gene: 6. Germline V CDR1 and CDR2: SGHTA, FQGNSA. CDR3 nucleotide sequence: TGTGCCAGCAGCTCCGGACAGGGACGGGCCAAAAACATTCAGTACTTC. Translating it yields CASSSGQGRAKNIQYF.

In its sample, this clonotype was seen many times. The chain uses TRBV4-1 and TRBJ2-4; 11 bases line up with TRBD2. CDR1 is MGHRA and CDR2 is YSYEKL in the germline V gene. V trimming: 2 bases; J trimming: 6 bases; junction bases outside the gene matches: 3. This CDR3 contains 15 residues. The CDR3 loop reads CASSQTSGGGNIQYF. For the CDR3, the DNA is TGCGCCAGCAGCCAAACTAGCGGGGGAGGAAACATTCAGTACTTC.

This clonotype was seen ten or more times. The chain is built from TRBV7-2 and TRBJ2-5; no reliable D call. This CDR3 has 11 amino acids. Looked up from germline, CDR1 is SGHTA and CDR2 is FQGNSA. V shed 6 bases and J shed 7 bases, with 9 bases lying between them. Here the CDR3 DNA reads TGTGCCAGCAGTCCCGGCGGGACCCAGTACTTC. Amino acids: CASSPGGTQYF.

As regards this clonotype: A much larger clone is a single base away; this may be a read error. The chain combines TRBV12-3 or TRBV12-4 with TRBJ2-7; possible D gene TRBD1, 5 bases. The length of the CDR3 is 12 residues. The CDR3 DNA is TGTGCCGGCAGTATTACCCACCAGGGGCAGTACTTC. Amino acid sequence: CAGSITHQGQYF.

This clonotype was seen repeatedly, ten times or more. This sequence joins TRBV7-9 and TRBJ2-7; D is possibly TRBD1 (6 bases). Trimming cost V 5 bases and J 3 bases, with 11 bases left between them. This CDR3 is 13 amino acids long. In germline, CDR1 is SEHNR, CDR2 FQNEAQ (reference sequence). This chain's CDR3 is CASSRDIDYEQYF. The CDR3 DNA is TGTGCCAGCAGCAGGGACATCGACTACGAGCAGTACTTC.

The gene calls are TRBV5-1 and TRBJ2-2, with unresolved D. This CDR3 is 14 amino acids long. Germline V gene data show CDR1 as SGHRS and CDR2 as YFSETQ. V lost 7 bases to trimming and J lost 1 base, with 11 bases between them. Here the CDR3 DNA reads TGCGCCAGCGCGCTAAGAGGGAACACCGGGGAGCTGTTTTTT. Amino acids: CASALRGNTGELFF.

The V call is TRBV20-1, the J call TRBJ1-4; no clear D. Germline values: CDR1 DFQATT, CDR2 SNEGSKA (reference sequence). The CDR3 is made up of 13 amino acids. Trimming left V 6 bases short and J 8 bases short, with 16 bases between. The CDR3 nucleotides read TGCAGTGCCAGTGATAGGGCGCGGGAAAAACTGTTTTTT. Residues: CSASDRAREKLFF.

This chain connects TRBV2 to TRBJ2-3; either TRBD1 or TRBD2 may fit D (5 bases each). V was cut by 11 bases and J by 2 bases, with 14 bases left in between. This CDR3 comprises 13 residues. CDR1 SNHLY and CDR2 FYNNEI come from the germline V gene. The CDR3 here is CAGSLGTTDTQYF. The CDR3 DNA sequence: TGTGCCGGTTCCCTAGGGACCACAGATACGCAGTATTTT.